A selection of T cell receptor beta chains follows, all from one sample in a study of T-cell memory formation after mild COVID-19. TCRdb reanalysed the 5' RACE reads using MiXCR and keeps one entry per CDR3 protein. This table has 190,000 or so distinct CDR3 sequences, around 26% appearing once. Material: PBMCs or a T cell subset sorted from them (not recorded which). The receptor source for this set is an adult woman who had mild COVID-19 (a few samples of this study predate the infection). Cell type and time point are not known. Each CDR3 is given with its conserved first and last residue. D genes are given only for firm matches. Clone size appears in some rows only: once, few, many, or a class for an expanded clone.

CDR3nt | CDR3aa | d_gene | j_gene | v_gene | abundance
TGTGCCAGCAGCCATCCCTACGGTAACCCGGATACGCAGTATTTT | CASSHPYGNPDTQYF | . | TRBJ2-3 | TRBV7-9 | few
TGCGCCAGCAGCTTGGGCCTAGGGGATTCGGCAGATACGCAGTATTTT | CASSLGLGDSADTQYF | . | TRBJ2-3 | TRBV5-1 | .
TGCGCCAGCAGCTGGGGGGATTGGAGGCCGAACACTGAAGCTTTCTTT | CASSWGDWRPNTEAFF | . | TRBJ1-1 | TRBV5-1 | .
TGCAGCGTTGAGAGTGCTTCATCCTACGAGCAGTACTTC | CSVESASSYEQYF | . | TRBJ2-7 | TRBV29-1 | .
TGTGCCAGCAGTTATACCCACGAGCAGTACTTC | CASSYTHEQYF | . | TRBJ2-7 | TRBV11-3 | few
TGTGCCAGCAGTCCCCCGGGACACAACTATGGCTACACCTTC | CASSPPGHNYGYTF | . | TRBJ1-2 | TRBV12-3/TRBV12-4 | .
TGTGCCACCAGTGAGTCCACAGATACGCAGTATTTT | CATSESTDTQYF | . | TRBJ2-3 | TRBV24-1 | .
TGTGCCAGCAGTTACTCGGAAGCCTTGAACACTGAAGCTTTCTTT | CASSYSEALNTEAFF | . | TRBJ1-1 | TRBV6-5 | few
TGTGCCAGCGGGGGAGGCCGGACGGCCACTTACTTC | CASGGGRTATYF | . | TRBJ2-5 | TRBV12-3/TRBV12-4 | few
TGCGCCAGCAGCTTGGACAGGGGGTTCGAGCAGTACTTC | CASSLDRGFEQYF | TRBD1 | TRBJ2-7 | TRBV5-1 | .
TGTGCCAGCAGTCCGCCCTACGAGCAGTACTTC | CASSPPYEQYF | . | TRBJ2-7 | TRBV28 | few
TGTGCCAGCAGGGGGACAGGGGGATTTGTGGCTAATGAAAAACTGTTTTTT | CASRGTGGFVANEKLFF | TRBD1 | TRBJ1-4 | TRBV12-3/TRBV12-4 | .
TGTGCCAGCAGCTTAGAAGTCCGGGAGCAGTTCTTC | CASSLEVREQFF | . | TRBJ2-1 | TRBV7-9 | few
TGTGCCAGCAGCGAAATGGGACTAGCAATCAATGAGCAGTTCTTC | CASSEMGLAINEQFF | TRBD2 | TRBJ2-1 | TRBV5-5 | .
TGCAGCGTCGGGGACAGGGACACGCAGTATTTT | CSVGDRDTQYF | TRBD1 | TRBJ2-3 | TRBV29-1 | few
TGCGCCAGCAGCCAGAGAAACCAAGAGACCCAGTACTTC | CASSQRNQETQYF | . | TRBJ2-5 | TRBV4-1 | few
TGTGCCAGCAGTACCGGACAGGGGGGATGGGCCGAAGCTTTCTTT | CASSTGQGGWAEAFF | TRBD1 | TRBJ1-1 | TRBV12-3/TRBV12-4 | .